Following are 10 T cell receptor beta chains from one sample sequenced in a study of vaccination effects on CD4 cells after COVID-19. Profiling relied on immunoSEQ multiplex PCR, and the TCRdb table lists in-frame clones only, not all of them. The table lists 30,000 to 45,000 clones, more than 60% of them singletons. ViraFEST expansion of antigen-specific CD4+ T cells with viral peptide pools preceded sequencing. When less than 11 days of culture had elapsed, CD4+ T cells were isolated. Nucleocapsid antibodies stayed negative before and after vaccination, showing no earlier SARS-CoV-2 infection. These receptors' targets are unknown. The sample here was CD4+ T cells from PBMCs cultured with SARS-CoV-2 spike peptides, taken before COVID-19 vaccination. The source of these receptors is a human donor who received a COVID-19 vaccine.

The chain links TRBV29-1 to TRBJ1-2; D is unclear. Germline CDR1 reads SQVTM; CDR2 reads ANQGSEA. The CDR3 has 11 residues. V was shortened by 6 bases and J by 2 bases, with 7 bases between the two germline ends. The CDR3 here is CSVSLNYGYTF. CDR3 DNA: TGCAGCGTCAGCTTGAACTATGGCTACACCTTC.

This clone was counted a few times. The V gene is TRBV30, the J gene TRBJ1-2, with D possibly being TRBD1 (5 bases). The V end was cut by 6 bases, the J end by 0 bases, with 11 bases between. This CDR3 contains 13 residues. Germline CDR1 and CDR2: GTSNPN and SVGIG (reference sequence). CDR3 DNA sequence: TGTGCCTGCCGGGGGTTGGCTAACTATGGCTACACCTTC. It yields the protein CACRGLANYGYTF.

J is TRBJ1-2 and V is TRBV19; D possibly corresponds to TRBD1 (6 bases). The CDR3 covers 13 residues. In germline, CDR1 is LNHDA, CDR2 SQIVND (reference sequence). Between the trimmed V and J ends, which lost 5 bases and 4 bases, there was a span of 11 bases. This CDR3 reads CASSSTGFYGYTF. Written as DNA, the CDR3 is TGTGCCAGTAGTTCGACAGGCTTCTATGGCTACACCTTC.

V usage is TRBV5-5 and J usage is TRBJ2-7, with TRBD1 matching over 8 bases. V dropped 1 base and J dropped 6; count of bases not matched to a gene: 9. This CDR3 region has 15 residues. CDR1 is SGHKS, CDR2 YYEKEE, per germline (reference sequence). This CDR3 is CASSLTRQGTGEQYF. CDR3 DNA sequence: TGTGCCAGCAGCTTGACGAGACAGGGGACGGGCGAGCAGTACTTC.

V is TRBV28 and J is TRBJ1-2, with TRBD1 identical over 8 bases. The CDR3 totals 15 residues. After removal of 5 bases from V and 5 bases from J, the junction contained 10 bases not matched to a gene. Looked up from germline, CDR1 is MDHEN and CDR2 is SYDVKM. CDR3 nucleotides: TGTGCCAGCAGTAAGGGACAGGCGGTGGGGTATGGCTACACCTTC. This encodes CASSKGQAVGYGYTF.

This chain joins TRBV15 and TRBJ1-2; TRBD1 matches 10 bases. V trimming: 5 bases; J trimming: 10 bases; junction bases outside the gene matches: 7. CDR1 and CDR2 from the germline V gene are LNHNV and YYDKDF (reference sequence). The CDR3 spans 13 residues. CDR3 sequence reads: CATSSTGTGDYTF. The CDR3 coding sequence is TGTGCCACCAGCTCAACCGGGACAGGGGACTACACCTTC.

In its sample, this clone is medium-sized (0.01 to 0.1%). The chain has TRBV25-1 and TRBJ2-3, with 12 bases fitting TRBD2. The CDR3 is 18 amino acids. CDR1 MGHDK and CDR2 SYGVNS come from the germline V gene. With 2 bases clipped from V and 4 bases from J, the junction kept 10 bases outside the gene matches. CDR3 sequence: CASSEPSGGASGADTQYF. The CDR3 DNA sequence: TGTGCCAGCAGTGAACCTAGCGGGGGGGCCTCCGGAGCAGATACGCAGTATTTT.

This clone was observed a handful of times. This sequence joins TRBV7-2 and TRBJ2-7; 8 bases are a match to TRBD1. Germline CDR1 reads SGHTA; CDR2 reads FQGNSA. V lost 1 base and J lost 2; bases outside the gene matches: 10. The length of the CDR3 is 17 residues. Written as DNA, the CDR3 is TGTGCCAGCAGCTTAGGGATGGGCGGGACAGGAGCCTACGAGCAGTACTTC. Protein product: CASSLGMGGTGAYEQYF.

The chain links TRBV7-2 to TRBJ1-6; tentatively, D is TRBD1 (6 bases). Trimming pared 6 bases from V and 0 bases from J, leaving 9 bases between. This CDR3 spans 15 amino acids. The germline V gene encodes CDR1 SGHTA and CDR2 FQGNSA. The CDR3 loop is CASRPQGSYNSPLHF. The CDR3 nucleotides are TGTGCCAGCAGACCACAGGGCTCCTATAATTCACCCCTCCACTTT.

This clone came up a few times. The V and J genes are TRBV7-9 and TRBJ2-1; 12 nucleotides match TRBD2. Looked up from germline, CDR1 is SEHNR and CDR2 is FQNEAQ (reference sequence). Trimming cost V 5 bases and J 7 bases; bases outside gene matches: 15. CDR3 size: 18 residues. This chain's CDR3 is CASSQKSKTGTSGNEQFF. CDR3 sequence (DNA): TGTGCCAGCAGCCAAAAGAGTAAGACCGGGACTAGCGGGAATGAGCAGTTCTTC.